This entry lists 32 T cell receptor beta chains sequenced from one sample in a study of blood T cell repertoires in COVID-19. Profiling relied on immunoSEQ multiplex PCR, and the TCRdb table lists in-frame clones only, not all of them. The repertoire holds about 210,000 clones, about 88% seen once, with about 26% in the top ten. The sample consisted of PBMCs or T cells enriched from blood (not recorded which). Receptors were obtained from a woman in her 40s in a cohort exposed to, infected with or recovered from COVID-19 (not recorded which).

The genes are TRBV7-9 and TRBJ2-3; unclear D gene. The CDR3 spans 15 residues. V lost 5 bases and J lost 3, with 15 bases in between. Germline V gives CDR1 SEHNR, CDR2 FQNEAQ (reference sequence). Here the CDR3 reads CASSLRGVRTDTQYF. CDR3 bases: TGTGCCAGCAGCCTAAGAGGTGTCCGAACAGATACGCAGTATTTT.

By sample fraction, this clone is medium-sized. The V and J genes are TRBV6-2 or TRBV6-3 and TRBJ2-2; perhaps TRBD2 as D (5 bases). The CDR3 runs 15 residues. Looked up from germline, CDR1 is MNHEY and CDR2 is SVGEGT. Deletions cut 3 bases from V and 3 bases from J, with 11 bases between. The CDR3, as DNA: TGTGCCAGCAGTTATAATGAACTAGACACCGGGGAGCTGTTTTTT. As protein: CASSYNELDTGELFF.

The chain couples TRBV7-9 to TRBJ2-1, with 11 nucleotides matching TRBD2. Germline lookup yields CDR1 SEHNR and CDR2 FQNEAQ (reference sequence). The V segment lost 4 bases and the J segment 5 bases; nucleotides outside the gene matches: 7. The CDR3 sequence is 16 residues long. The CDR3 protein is CASSSRPGLADNEQFF. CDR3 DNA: TGTGCCAGCAGCTCCCGACCGGGACTAGCGGACAATGAGCAGTTCTTC.

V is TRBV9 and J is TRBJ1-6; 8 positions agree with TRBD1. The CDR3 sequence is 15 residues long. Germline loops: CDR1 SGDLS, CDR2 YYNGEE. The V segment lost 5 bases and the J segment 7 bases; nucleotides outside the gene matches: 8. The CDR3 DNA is TGTGCCAGCAGTGCTACAGGGGGAAGGAATTCACCCCTCCACTTT. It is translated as CASSATGGRNSPLHF.

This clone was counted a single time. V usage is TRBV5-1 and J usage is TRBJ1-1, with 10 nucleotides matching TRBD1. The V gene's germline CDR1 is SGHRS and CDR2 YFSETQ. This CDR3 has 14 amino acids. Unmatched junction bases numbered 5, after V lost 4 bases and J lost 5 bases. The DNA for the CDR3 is TGCGCCAGCAGCGACGGACAGGGGGGGACTGAAGCTTTCTTT. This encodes CASSDGQGGTEAFF.

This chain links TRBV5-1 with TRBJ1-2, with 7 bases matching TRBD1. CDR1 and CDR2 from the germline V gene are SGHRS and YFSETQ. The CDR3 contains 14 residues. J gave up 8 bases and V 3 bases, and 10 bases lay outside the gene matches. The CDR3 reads CASSSDPGTAGYTF. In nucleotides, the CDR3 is TGCGCCAGCAGCTCTGACCCCGGGACAGCGGGCTACACCTTC. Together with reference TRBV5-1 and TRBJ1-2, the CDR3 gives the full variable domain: KAGVTQTPRYLIKTRGQQVTLSCSPISGHRSVSWYQQTPGQGLQFLFEYFSETQRNKGNFPGRFSGRQFSNSRSEMNVSTLELGDSALYLCASSSDPGTAGYTFGSGTRLTVV.

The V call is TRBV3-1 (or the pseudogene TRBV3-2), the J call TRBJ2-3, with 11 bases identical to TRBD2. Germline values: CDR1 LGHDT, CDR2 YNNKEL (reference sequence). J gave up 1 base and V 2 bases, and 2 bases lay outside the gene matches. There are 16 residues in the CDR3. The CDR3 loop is CASSQRGLAGTDTQYF. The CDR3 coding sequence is TGTGCCAGCAGCCAAAGGGGACTAGCGGGCACAGATACGCAGTATTTT.

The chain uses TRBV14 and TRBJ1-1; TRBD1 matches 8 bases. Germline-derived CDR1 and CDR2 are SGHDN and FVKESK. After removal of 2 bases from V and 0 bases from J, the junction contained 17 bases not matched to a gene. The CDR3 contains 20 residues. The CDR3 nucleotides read TGTGCCAGCAGCCAACTCACAAGAACCGGGACAGGAGGTATGAACACTGAAGCTTTCTTT. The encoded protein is CASSQLTRTGTGGMNTEAFF. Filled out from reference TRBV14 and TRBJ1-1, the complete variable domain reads EAGVTQFPSHSVIEKGQTVTLRCDPISGHDNLYWYRRVMGKEIKFLLHFVKESKQDESGMPNNRFLAERTGGTYSTLKVQPAELEDSGVYFCASSQLTRTGTGGMNTEAFFGQGTRLTVV.

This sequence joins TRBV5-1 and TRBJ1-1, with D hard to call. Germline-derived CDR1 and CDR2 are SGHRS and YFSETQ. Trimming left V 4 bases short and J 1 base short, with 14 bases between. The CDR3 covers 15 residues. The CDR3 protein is CASSPRVRENTEAFF. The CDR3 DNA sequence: TGCGCCAGCAGCCCGAGGGTGCGGGAGAACACTGAAGCTTTCTTT.

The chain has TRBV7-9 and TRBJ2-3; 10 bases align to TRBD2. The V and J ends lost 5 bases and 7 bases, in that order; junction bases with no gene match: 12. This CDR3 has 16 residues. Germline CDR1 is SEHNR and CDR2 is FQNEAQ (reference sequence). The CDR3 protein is CASSTLAGVWENTQYF. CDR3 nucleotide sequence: TGTGCCAGCAGCACTCTAGCGGGGGTCTGGGAGAATACGCAGTATTTT.

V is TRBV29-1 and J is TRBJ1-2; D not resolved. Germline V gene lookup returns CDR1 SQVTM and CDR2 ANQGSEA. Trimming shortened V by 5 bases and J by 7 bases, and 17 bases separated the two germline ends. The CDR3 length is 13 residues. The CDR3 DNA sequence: TGCAGCGTTTCCCCTACAGAGCACCCTGGCTACACCTTC. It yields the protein CSVSPTEHPGYTF.

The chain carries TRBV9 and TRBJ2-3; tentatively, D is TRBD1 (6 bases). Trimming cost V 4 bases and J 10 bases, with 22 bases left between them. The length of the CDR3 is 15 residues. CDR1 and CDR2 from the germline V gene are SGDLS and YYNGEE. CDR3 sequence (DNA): TGTGCCAGCAGCCGTAGTCAGGGGATTGGAGTACCGCAGTATTTT. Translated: CASSRSQGIGVPQYF. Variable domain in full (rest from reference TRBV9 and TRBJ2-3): DSGVTQTPKHLITATGQRVTLRCSPRSGDLSVYWYQQSLDQGLQFLIQYYNGEERAKGNILERFSAQQFPDLHSELNLSSLELGDSALYFCASSRSQGIGVPQYFGPGTRLTVL.

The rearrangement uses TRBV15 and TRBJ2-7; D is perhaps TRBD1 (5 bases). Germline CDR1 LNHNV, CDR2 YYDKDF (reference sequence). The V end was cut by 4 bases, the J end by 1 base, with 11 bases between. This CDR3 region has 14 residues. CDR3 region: CATSIQVGSYEQYF. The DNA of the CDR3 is TGTGCCACCAGCATACAGGTAGGGTCCTACGAGCAGTACTTC.

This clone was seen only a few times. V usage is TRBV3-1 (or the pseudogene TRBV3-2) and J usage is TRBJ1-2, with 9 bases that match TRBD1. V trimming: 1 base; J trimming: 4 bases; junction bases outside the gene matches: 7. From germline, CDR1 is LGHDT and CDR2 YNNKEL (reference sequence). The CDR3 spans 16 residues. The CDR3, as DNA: TGTGCCAGCAGCCAAGGGACAGGGGTCCTTGGCTATGGCTACACCTTC. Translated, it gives CASSQGTGVLGYGYTF.

For the CDR3, the DNA is TGTGCCAGCAGCCAAGATTGGCCACACGGCGCGGCCGGGGAGCTGTTTTTT. This sequence encodes CASSQDWPHGAAGELFF. J is TRBJ2-2 and V is TRBV3-1 (or the pseudogene TRBV3-2); D uncertain. The CDR3 runs to 17 residues. Deletions cut 0 bases from V and 6 bases from J, with 17 bases between. Germline CDR1 is LGHDT and CDR2 is YNNKEL (reference sequence).

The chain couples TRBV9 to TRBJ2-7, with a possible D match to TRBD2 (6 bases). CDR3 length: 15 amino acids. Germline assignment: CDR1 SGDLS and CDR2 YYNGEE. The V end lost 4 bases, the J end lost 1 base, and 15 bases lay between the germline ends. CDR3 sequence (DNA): TGTGCCAGCAGCCCCCGGGGGAGCGATTCCTACGAGCAGTACTTC. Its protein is CASSPRGSDSYEQYF.

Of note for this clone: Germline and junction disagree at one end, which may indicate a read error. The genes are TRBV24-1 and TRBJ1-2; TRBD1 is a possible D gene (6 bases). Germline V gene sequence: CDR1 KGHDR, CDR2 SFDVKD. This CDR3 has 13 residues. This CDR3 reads CATSGLGRGGYTF. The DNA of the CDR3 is TGTGCCACCAGTGGTTTGGGCAGGGGTGGCTACACCTTC.

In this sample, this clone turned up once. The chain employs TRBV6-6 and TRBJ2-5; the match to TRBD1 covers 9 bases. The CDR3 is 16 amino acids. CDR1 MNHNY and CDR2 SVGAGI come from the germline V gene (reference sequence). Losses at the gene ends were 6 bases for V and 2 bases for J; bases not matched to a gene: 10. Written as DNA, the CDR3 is TGTGCCAGCAGAAAACCCGGGACAGGGAGGCAAGAGACCCAGTACTTC. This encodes CASRKPGTGRQETQYF.

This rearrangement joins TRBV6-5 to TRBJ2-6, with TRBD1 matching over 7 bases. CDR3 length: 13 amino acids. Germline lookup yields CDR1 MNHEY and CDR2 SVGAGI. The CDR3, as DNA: TGTGCTTCAGGGGGCTCTGGGGCCAACGTCCTGACTTTC. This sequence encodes CASGGSGANVLTF.

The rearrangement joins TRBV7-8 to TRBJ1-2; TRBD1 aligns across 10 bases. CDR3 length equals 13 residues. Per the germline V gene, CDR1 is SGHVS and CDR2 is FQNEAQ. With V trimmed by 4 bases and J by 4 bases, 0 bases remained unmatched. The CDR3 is CASSWTGGYGYTF. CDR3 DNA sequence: TGTGCCAGCAGCTGGACAGGGGGCTATGGCTACACCTTC.

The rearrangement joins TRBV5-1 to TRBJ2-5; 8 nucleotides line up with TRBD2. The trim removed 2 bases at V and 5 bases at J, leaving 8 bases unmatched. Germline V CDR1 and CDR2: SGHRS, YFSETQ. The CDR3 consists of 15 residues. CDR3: CASSFTGGARETQYF. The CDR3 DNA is TGCGCCAGCAGCTTTACGGGGGGGGCGCGGGAGACCCAGTACTTC.

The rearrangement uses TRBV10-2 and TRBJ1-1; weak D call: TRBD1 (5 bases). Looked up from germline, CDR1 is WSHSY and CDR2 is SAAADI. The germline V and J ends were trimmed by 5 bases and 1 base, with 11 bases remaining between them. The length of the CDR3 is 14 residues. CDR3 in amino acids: CASSPTVGNTEAFF. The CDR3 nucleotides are TGCGCCAGCAGTCCGACAGTGGGGAACACTGAAGCTTTCTTT.

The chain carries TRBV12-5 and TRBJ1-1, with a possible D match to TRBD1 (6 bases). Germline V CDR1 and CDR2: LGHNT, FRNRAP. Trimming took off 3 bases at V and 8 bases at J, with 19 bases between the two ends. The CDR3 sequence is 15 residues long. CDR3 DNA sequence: TGTGCTAGTGGTTTAGTAGGTCGACAGGTCACCGAAGCTTTCTTT. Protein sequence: CASGLVGRQVTEAFF.

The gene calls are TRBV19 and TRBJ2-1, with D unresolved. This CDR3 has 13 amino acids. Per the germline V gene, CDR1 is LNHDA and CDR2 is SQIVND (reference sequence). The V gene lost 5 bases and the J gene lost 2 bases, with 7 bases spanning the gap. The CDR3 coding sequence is TGTGCCAGTAGTGTCGGAGCCTACAATGAGCAGTTCTTC. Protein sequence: CASSVGAYNEQFF.

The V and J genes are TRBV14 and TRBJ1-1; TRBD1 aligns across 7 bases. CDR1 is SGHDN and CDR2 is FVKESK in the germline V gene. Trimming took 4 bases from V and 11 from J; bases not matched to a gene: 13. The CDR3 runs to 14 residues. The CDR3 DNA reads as TGTGCCAGCAGCCTGACCCGGACAGGCGGTACTGCTTTCTTT. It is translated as CASSLTRTGGTAFF.

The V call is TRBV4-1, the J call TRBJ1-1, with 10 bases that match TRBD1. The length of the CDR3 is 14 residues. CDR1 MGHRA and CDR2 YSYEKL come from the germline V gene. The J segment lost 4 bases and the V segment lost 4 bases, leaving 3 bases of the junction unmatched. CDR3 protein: CASSPGQGSTEAFF. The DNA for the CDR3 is TGCGCCAGCAGCCCGGGACAGGGGAGCACTGAAGCTTTCTTT.

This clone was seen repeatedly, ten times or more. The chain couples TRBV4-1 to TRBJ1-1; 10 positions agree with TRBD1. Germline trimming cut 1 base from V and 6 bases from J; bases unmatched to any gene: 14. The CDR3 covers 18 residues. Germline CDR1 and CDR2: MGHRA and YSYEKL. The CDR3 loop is CASSQVRGQGNGGAEAFF. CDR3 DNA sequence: TGCGCCAGCAGCCAAGTAAGGGGACAGGGGAACGGCGGGGCTGAAGCTTTCTTT.

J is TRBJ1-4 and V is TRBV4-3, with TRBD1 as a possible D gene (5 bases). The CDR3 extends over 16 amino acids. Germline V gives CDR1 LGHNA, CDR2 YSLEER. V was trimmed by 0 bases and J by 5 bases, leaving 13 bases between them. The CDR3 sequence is CASSQDSGVYNEKLFF. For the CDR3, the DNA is TGCGCCAGCAGCCAAGATTCGGGGGTTTACAATGAAAAACTGTTTTTT.

CDR3 in DNA: TGTGCCAGCAGCGCCCAAGGGGAGGGTGAAGCTTTCTTT. Translation: CASSAQGEGEAFF. This chain connects TRBV9 to TRBJ1-1, with a weak D call TRBD1 (5 bases). The CDR3 is made up of 13 amino acids. Germline lookup yields CDR1 SGDLS and CDR2 YYNGEE. Trimming took off 3 bases at V and 7 bases at J, with 13 bases between the two ends.

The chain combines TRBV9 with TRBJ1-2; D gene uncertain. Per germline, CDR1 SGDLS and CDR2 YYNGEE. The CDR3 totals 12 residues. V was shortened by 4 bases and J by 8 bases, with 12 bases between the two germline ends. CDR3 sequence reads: CASSLGVWGYTF. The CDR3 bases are TGTGCCAGCAGCCTAGGAGTCTGGGGCTACACCTTC.

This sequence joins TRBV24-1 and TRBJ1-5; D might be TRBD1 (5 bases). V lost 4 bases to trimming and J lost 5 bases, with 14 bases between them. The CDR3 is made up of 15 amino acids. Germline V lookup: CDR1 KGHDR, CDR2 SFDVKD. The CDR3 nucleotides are TGTGCCACCAGTGACCGCGGCAGGGCGGATCAGCCCCAGCATTTT. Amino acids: CATSDRGRADQPQHF.

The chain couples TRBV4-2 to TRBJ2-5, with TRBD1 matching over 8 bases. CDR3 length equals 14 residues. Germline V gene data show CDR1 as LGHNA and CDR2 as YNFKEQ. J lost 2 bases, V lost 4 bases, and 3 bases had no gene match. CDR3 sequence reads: CASSLRTGQETQYF. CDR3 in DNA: TGTGCCAGCAGCCTCCGGACAGGGCAAGAGACCCAGTACTTC.